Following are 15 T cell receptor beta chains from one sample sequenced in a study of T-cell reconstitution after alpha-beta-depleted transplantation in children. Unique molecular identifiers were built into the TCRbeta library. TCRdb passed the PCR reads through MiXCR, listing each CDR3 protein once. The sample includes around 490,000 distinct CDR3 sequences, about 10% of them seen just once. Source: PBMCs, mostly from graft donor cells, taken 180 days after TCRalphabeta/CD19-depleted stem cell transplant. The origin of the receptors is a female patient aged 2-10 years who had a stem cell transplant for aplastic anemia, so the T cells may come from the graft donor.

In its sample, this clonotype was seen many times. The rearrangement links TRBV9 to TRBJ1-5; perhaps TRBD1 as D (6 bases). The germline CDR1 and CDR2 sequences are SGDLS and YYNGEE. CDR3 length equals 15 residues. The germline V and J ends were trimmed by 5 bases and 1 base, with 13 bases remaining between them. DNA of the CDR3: TGTGCCAGCAGTCCACAGGGTGGCAGCAATCAGCCCCAGCATTTT. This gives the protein CASSPQGGSNQPQHF.

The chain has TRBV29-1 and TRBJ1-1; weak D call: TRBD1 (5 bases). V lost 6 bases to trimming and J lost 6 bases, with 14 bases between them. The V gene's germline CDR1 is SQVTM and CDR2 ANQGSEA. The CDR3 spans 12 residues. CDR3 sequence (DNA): TGCAGCGTGCACCTGGGGGACGCTGAAGCTTTCTTT. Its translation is CSVHLGDAEAFF.

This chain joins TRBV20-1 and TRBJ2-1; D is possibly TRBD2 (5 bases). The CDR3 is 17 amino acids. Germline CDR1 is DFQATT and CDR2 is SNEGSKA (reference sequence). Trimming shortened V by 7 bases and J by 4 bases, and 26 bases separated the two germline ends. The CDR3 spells CSVGGWVWTLAYNEQFF. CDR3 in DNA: TGCAGTGTTGGAGGTTGGGTTTGGACGCTGGCTTACAATGAGCAGTTCTTC.

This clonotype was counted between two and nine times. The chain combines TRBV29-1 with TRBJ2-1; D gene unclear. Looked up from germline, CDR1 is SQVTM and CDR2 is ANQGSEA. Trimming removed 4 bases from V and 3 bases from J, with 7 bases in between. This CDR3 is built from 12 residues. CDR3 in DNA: TGCAGCGTTGGCCTCCTCTACAATGAGCAGTTCTTC. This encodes CSVGLLYNEQFF.

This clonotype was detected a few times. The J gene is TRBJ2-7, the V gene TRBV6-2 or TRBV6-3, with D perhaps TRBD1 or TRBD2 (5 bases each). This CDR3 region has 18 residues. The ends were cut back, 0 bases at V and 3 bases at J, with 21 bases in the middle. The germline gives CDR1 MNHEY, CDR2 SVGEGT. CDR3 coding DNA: TGTGCCAGCAGTTACTCTTCTGGGGACCGTTCCCTGGGCTACGAGCAGTACGTC. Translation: CASSYSSGDRSLGYEQYV.

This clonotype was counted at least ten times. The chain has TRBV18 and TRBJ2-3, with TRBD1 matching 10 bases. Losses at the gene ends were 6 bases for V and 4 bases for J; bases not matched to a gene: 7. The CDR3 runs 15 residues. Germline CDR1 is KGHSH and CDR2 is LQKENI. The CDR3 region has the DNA TGTGCCAGCTCGCCCGGGACAGGGGTTCCAGATACGCAGTATTTT. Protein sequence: CASSPGTGVPDTQYF.

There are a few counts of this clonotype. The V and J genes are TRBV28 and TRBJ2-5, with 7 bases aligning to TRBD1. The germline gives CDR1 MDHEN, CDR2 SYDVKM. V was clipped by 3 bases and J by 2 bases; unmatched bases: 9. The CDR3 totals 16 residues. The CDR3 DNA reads TGTGCCAGCAGTTTTGAGGGACAGTGGGGGCAAGAGACCCAGTACTTC. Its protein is CASSFEGQWGQETQYF.

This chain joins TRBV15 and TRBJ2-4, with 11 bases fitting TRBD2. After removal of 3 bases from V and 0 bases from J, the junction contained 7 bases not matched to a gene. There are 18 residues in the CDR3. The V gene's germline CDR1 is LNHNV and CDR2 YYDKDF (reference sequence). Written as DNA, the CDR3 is TGTGCCACCAGCAGCCTCTTAGCGGGAGGGCTAGCCAAAAACATTCAGTACTTC. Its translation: CATSSLLAGGLAKNIQYF.

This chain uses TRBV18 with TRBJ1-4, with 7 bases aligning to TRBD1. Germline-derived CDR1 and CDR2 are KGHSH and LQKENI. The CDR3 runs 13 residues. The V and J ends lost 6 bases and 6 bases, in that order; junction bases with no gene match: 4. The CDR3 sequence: CASSPGTDEKLFF. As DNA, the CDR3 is TGTGCCAGCTCGCCCGGGACAGATGAAAAACTGTTTTTT.

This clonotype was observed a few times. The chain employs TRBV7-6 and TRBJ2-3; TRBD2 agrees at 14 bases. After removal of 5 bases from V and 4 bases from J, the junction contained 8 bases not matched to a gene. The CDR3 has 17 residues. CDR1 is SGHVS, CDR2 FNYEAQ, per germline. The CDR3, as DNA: TGTGCCAGCAGCCCCGGGACTAGCGGGAGTTCTCCAGATACGCAGTATTTT. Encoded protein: CASSPGTSGSSPDTQYF.

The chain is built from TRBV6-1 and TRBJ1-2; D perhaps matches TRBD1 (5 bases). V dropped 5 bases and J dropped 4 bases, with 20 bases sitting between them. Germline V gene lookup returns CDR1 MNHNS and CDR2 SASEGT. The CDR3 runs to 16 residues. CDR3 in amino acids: CASSLTAQGLAYGYTF. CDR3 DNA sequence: TGTGCCAGCAGTCTCACAGCCCAGGGTCTCGCCTATGGCTACACCTTC.

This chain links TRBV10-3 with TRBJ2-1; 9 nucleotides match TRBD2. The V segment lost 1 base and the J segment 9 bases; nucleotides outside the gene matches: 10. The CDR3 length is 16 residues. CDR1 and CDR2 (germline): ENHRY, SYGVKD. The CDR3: CAISEWGVAGDSEQFF. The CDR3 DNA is TGTGCCATCAGTGAGTGGGGCGTAGCGGGAGATAGTGAGCAGTTCTTC.

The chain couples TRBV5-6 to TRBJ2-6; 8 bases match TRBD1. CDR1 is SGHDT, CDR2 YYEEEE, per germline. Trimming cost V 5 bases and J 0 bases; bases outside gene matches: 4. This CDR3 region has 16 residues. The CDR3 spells CASRRTGGSGANVLTF. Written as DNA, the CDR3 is TGTGCCAGCAGGAGAACAGGGGGCTCTGGGGCCAACGTCCTGACTTTC.

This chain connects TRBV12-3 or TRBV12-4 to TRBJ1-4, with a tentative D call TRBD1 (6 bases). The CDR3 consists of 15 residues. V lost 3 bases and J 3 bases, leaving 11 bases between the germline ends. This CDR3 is CASSFGGGANEKLFF. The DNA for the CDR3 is TGTGCCAGCAGTTTCGGAGGGGGAGCTAATGAAAAACTGTTTTTT.

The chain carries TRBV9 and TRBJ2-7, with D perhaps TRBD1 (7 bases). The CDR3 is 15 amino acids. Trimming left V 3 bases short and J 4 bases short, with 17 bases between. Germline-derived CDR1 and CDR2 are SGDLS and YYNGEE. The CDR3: CASSDGRDSGYEQYF. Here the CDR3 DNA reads TGTGCCAGCAGCGATGGCCGGGACAGCGGGTACGAGCAGTACTTC.